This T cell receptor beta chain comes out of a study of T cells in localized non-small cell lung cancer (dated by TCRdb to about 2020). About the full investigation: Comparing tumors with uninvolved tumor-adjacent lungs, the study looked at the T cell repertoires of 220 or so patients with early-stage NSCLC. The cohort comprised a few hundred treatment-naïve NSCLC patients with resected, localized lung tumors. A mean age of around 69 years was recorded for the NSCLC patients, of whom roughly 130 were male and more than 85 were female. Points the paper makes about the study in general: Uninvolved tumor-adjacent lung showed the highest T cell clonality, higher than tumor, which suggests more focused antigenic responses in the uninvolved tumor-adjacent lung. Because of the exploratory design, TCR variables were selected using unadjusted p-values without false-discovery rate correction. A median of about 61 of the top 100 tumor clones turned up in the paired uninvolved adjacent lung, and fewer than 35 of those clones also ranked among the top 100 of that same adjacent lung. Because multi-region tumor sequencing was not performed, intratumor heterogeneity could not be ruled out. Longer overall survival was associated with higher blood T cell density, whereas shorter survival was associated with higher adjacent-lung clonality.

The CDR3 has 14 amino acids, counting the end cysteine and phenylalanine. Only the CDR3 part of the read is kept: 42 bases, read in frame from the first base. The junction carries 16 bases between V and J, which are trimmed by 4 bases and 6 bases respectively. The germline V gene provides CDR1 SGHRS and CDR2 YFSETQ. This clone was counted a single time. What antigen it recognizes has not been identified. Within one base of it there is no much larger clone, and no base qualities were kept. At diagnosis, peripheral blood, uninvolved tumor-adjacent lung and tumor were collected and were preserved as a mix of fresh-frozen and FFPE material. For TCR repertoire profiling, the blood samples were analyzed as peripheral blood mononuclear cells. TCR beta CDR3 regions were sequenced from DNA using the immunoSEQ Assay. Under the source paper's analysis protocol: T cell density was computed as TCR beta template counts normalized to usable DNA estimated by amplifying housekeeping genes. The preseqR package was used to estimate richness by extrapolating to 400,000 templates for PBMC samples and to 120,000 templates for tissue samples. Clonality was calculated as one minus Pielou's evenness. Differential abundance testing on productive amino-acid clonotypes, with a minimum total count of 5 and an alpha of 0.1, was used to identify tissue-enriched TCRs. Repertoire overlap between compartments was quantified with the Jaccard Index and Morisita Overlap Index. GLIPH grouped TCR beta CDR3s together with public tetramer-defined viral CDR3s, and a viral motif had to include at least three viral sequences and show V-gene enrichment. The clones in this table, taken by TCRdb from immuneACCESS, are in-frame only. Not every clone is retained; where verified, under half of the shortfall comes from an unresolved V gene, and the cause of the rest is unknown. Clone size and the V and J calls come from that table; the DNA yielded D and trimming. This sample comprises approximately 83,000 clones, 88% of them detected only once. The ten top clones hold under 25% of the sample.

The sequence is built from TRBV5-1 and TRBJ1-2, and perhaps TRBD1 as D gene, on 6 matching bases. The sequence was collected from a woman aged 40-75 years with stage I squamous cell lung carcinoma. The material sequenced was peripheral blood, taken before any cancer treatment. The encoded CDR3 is CASSKTYRDHGYTF. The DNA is TGCGCCAGCAGCAAAACCTACAGGGACCATGGCTACACCTTC. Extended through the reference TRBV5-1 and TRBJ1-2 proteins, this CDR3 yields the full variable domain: KAGVTQTPRYLIKTRGQQVTLSCSPISGHRSVSWYQQTPGQGLQFLFEYFSETQRNKGNFPGRFSGRQFSNSRSEMNVSTLELGDSALYLCASSKTYRDHGYTFGSGTRLTVV.